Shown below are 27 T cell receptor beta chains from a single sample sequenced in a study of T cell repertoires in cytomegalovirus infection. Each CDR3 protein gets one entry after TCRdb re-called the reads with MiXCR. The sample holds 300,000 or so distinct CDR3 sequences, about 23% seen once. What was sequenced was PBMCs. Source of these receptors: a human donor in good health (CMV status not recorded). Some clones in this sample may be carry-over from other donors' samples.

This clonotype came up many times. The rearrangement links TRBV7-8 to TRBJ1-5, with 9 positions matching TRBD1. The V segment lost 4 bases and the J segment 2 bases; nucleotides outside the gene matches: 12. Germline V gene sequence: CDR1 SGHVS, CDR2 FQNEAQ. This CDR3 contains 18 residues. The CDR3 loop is CASSSYPDRGVGNQPQHF. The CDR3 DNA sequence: TGTGCCAGCAGCTCCTACCCGGACAGGGGCGTGGGCAATCAGCCCCAGCATTTT.

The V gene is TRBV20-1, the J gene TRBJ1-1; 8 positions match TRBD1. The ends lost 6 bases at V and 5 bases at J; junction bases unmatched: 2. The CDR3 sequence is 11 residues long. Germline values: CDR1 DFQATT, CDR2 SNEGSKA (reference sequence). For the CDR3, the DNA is TGCAGTGCCCGGGACAGGACTGAAGCTTTCTTT. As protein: CSARDRTEAFF.

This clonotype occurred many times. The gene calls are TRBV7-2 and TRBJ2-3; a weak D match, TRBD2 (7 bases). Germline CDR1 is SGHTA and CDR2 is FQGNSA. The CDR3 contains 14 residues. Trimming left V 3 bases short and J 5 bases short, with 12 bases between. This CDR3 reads CASSFAGAGDTQYF. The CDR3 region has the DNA TGTGCCAGCAGCTTCGCGGGGGCAGGAGATACGCAGTATTTT.

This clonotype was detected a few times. CDR3 sequence (DNA): TGTGCCAGCAGCTCTAGGAGGGGGCAGATCAATCAGCCCCAGCATTTT. Translation: CASSSRRGQINQPQHF. V usage is TRBV7-2 and J usage is TRBJ1-5, with TRBD1 matching over 7 bases. There are 16 residues in the CDR3. V was pared by 4 bases and J by 3 bases, with 9 bases of the junction left unmatched. CDR1 is SGHTA and CDR2 is FQGNSA in the germline V gene.

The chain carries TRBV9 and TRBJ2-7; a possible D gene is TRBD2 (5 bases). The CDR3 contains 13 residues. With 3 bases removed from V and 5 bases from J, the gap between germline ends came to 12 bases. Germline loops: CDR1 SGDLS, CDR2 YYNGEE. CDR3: CASSESFGNEQYF. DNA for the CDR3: TGTGCCAGCAGCGAAAGCTTCGGGAACGAGCAGTACTTC. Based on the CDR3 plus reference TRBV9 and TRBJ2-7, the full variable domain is DSGVTQTPKHLITATGQRVTLRCSPRSGDLSVYWYQQSLDQGLQFLIQYYNGEERAKGNILERFSAQQFPDLHSELNLSSLELGDSALYFCASSESFGNEQYFGPGTRLTVT.

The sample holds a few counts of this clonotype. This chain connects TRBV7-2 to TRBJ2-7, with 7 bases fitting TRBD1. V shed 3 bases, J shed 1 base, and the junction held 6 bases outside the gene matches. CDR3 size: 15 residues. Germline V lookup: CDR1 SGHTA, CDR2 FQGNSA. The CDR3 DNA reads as TGTGCCAGCAGCTTCACAGGGGTGGGATCCTACGAGCAGTACTTC. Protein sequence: CASSFTGVGSYEQYF.

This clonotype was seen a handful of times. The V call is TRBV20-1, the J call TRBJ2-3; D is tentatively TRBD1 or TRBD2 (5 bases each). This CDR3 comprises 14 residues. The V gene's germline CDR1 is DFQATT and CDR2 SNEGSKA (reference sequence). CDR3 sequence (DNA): TGCAGCCTGCTAGAGTTGGGACCAAAAGATACGCAGTATTTT. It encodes CSLLELGPKDTQYF.

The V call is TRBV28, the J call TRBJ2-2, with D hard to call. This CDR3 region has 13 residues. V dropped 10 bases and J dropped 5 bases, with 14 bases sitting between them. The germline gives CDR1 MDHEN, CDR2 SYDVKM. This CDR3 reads CAILDFVTGELFF. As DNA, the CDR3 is TGTGCCATTTTAGATTTCGTAACCGGGGAGCTGTTTTTT.

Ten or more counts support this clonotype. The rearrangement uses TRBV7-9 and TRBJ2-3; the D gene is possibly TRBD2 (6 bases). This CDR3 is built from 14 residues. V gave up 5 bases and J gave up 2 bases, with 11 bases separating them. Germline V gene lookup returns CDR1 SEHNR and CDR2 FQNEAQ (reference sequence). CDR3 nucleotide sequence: TGTGCCAGCAGCATCGGGGGAGACACAGATACGCAGTATTTT. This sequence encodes CASSIGGDTDTQYF.

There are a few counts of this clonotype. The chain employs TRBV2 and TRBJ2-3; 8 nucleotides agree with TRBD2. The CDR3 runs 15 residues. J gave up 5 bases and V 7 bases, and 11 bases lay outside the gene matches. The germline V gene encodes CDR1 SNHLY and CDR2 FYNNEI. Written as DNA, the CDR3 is TGTGCCAGCAAGGGCGGGGGGCCCCTCGGAGATACGCAGTATTTT. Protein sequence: CASKGGGPLGDTQYF.

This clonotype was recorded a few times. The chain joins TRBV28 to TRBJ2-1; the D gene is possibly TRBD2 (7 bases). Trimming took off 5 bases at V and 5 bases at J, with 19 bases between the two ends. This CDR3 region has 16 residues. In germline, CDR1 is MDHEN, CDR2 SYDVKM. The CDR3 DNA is TGTGCCAGCAGTCCGCCGGGGGCGGGAGCGGACAATGAGCAGTTCTTC. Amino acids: CASSPPGAGADNEQFF.

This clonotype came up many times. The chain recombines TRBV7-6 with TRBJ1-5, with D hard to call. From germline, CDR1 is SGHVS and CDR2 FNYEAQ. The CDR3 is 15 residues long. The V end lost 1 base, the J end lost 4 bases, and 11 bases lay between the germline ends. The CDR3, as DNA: TGTGCCAGCAGCTTAGGGTTTGGGCCAAATCAGCCCCAGCATTTT. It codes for CASSLGFGPNQPQHF.

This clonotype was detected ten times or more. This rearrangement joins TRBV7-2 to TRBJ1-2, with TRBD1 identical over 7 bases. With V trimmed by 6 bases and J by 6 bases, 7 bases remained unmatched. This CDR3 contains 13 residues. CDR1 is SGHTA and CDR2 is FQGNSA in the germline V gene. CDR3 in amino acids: CASRTGTADGYTF. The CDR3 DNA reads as TGTGCCAGCAGGACCGGGACAGCGGATGGCTACACCTTC.

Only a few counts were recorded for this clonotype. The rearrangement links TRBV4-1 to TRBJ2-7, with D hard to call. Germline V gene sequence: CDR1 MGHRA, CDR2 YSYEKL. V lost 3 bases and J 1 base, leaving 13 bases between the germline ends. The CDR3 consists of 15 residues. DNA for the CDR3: TGCGCCAGCAGCCATGGGCCCCCTGGTTCCTACGAGCAGTACTTC. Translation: CASSHGPPGSYEQYF.

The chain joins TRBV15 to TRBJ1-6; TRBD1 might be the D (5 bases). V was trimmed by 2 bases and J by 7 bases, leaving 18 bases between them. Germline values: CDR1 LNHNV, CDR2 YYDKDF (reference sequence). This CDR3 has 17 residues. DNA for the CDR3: TGTGCCACCAGCAGACCAACACCGGGACGCCGAAATTCACCCCTCCACTTT. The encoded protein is CATSRPTPGRRNSPLHF.

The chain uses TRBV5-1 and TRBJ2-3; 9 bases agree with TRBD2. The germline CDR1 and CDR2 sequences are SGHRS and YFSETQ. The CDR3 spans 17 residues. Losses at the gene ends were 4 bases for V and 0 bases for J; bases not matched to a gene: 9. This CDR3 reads CASSRGSSGGSTDTQYF. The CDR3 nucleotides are TGCGCCAGCAGCCGAGGAAGTAGCGGGGGCAGCACAGATACGCAGTATTTT.

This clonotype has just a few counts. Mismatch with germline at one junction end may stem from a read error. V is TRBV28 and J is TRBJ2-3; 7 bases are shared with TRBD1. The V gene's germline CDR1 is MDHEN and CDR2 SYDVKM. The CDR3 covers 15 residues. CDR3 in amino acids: CASSLYRGRTDTQYF. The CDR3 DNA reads TGTGCCAGCAGCTTATACAGGGGAAGAACAGATACGCAGTATTTT.

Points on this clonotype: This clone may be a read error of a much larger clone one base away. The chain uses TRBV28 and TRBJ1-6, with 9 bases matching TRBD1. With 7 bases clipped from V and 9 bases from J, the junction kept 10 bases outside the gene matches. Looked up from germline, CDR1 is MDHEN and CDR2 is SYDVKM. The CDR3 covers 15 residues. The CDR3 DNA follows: TGTGCCAGCATTAGTCTACAGGGGGCGGGTTCACCCCTCCACTTT. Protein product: CASISLQGAGSPLHF.

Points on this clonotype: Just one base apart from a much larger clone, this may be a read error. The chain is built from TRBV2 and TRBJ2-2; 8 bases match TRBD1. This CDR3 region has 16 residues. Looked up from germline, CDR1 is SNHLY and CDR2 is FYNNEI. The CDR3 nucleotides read TGTGCCAGCAGTGGGACAGGGACTTCGTACACCGGGAAGCTGTTTTTT. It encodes CASSGTGTSYTGKLFF.

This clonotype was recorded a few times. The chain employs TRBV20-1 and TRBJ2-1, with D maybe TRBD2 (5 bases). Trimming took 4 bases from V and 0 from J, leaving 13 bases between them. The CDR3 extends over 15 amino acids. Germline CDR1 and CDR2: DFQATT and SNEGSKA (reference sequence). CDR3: CSAMAGMSSYNEQFF. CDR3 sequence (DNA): TGCAGTGCTATGGCCGGGATGAGCTCCTACAATGAGCAGTTCTTC.

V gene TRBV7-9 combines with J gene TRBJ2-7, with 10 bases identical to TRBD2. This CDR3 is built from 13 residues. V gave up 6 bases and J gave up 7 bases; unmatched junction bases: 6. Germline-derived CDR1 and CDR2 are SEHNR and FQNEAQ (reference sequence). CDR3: CASSLQLAGEQYF. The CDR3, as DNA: TGTGCCAGCAGTTTACAACTAGCGGGGGAGCAGTACTTC.

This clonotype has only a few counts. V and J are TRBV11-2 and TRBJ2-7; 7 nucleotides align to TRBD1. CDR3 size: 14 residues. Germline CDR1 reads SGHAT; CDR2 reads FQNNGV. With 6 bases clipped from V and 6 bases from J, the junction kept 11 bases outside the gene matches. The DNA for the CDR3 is TGTGCCAGCAGTTTGACAGGGCCGCGAACCGAGCAGTACTTC. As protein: CASSLTGPRTEQYF.

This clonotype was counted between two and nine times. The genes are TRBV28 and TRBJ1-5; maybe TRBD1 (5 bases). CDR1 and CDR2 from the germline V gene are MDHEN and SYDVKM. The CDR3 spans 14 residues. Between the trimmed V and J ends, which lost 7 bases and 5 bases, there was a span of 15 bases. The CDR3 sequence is CASNPVGGYQPQHF. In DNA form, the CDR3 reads TGTGCCAGCAATCCCGTCGGGGGGTATCAGCCCCAGCATTTT.

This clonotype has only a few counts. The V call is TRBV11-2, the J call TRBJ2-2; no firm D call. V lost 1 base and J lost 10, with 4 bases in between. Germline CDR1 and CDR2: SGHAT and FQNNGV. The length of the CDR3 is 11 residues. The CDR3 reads CASSLVAELFF. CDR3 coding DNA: TGTGCCAGCAGCTTAGTGGCGGAGCTGTTTTTT.

The CDR3 coding sequence is TGTGCCAGCAGTTATAGGGGTGAGCAGTTCTTC. It is translated as CASSYRGEQFF. The chain uses TRBV6-6 and TRBJ2-1, with D tentatively TRBD1 (5 bases). From germline, CDR1 is MNHNY and CDR2 SVGAGI (reference sequence). CDR3 length: 11 residues. The V gene lost 3 bases and the J gene lost 9 bases, with 6 bases spanning the gap.

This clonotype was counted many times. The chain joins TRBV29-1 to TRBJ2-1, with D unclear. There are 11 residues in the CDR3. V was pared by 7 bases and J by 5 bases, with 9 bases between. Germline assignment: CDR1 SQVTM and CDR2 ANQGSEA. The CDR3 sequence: CSALRDNEQFF. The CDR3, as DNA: TGCAGCGCCTTGAGAGACAATGAGCAGTTCTTC.

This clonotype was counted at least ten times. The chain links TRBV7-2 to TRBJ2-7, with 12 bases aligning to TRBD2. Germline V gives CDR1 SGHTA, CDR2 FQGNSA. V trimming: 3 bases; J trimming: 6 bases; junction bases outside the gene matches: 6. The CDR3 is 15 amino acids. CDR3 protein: CASSFLAGGPAEQYF. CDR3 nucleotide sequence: TGTGCCAGCAGCTTCCTAGCGGGAGGGCCTGCCGAGCAGTACTTC.